Listed here are 25 T cell receptor beta chains from one sample, sequenced in a study of long-term antiretroviral therapy in people with HIV (dated by TCRdb to between 2021 and 2024). The immunoSEQ hsTCRB v3.0 assay was used at survey level resolution for TRB variable region sequencing. TCRdb obtained this table from immuneACCESS and retained in-frame rearrangements with V and J assigned. These tables miss some clones; where compared with another copy, unresolved V genes account for less than half of the shortfall, and the remainder is unexplained. This sample comprises around 16,000 clones, approximately 81% of them detected only once. About 14% of the sample goes to the ten largest clones. The input for sequencing was unsorted PBMCs, taken 1.2 years before starting antiretroviral therapy. These receptors came from a man aged 30-40 years with HIV.

This chain uses TRBV6-1 with TRBJ2-6; D uncertain. The CDR3 has 20 amino acids. Trimming took off 2 bases at V and 0 bases at J, with 20 bases between the two ends. The V gene's germline CDR1 is MNHNS and CDR2 SASEGT. The CDR3 region has the DNA TGTGCCAGCAGTGAATACCCTAGGTCCGGGTTGTCCTCTGGGGCCAACGTCCTGACTTTC. This gives the protein CASSEYPRSGLSSGANVLTF.

This rearrangement joins TRBV6-4 to TRBJ2-2, with a tentative D call TRBD1 (6 bases). The CDR3 loop spans 14 amino acids. V was shortened by 6 bases and J by 3 bases, with 11 bases between the two germline ends. CDR1 is MRHNA and CDR2 is SNTAGT in the germline V gene. For the CDR3, the DNA is TGTGCCAGCAGCCCAGGGGACGACACCGGGGAGCTGTTTTTT. Translating gives CASSPGDDTGELFF.

The chain carries TRBV2 and TRBJ2-7; 8 bases are a match to TRBD2. The junction had 4 bases not matched to a gene; V was cut back by 4 bases and J by 5 bases. Germline lookup yields CDR1 SNHLY and CDR2 FYNNEI. This CDR3 is built from 13 residues. The CDR3 nucleotides read TGTGCCAGCAGTGCCCGGGGGGGGAACGAGCAGTACTTC. This sequence encodes CASSARGGNEQYF. The full variable domain, completed using reference TRBV2 and TRBJ2-7, is EPEVTQTPSHQVTQMGQEVILRCVPISNHLYFYWYRQILGQKVEFLVSFYNNEISEKSEIFDDQFSVERPDGSNFTLKIRSTKLEDSAMYFCASSARGGNEQYFGPGTRLTVT.

The chain uses TRBV19 and TRBJ1-2; 11 bases align to TRBD1. CDR3 size: 13 residues. With 10 bases clipped from V and 5 bases from J, the junction kept 6 bases outside the gene matches. Looked up from germline, CDR1 is LNHDA and CDR2 is SQIVND (reference sequence). CDR3 residues: CATRDRGMYGYTF. In DNA, the CDR3 is TGTGCCACCCGGGACAGGGGGATGTATGGCTACACCTTC.

The CDR3 bases are TGCGCCAGCAGCCAAGATCATACAGGGCTCTTGCCTGAAGCTTTCTTT. It encodes CASSQDHTGLLPEAFF. The chain carries TRBV4-3 and TRBJ1-1, with D perhaps TRBD1 (6 bases). Germline V gene sequence: CDR1 LGHNA, CDR2 YSLEER. The CDR3 loop spans 16 amino acids. V lost 0 bases, J lost 6 bases, and 17 bases lay in between.

This chain links TRBV29-1 with TRBJ2-3; 9 bases agree with TRBD2. Germline loops: CDR1 SQVTM, CDR2 ANQGSEA. With 3 bases clipped from V and 6 bases from J, the junction kept 1 base outside the gene matches. The CDR3 extends over 12 amino acids. The CDR3 sequence: CSVDLAGDTQYF. The CDR3 nucleotides read TGCAGCGTTGACCTAGCGGGGGATACGCAGTATTTT.

The chain uses TRBV7-9 and TRBJ1-4, with a tentative D call TRBD1 (5 bases). Trimming removed 5 bases from V and 6 bases from J, with 19 bases in between. The CDR3 contains 16 residues. Germline V gene sequence: CDR1 SEHNR, CDR2 FQNEAQ (reference sequence). CDR3 in DNA: TGTGCCAGCAGCCTCTCAGCGGGCAGGACATATGAAAAACTGTTTTTT. Its translation is CASSLSAGRTYEKLFF.

This rearrangement joins TRBV23-1 to TRBJ1-1; D unresolved. TRBV23-1 is flagged as an ORF with uncertain function. Between the trimmed V and J ends, which lost 3 bases and 4 bases, there was a span of 9 bases. The CDR3 has 13 amino acids. The CDR3: CASSQPRPTEAFF. CDR3 nucleotides: TGCGCCAGCAGTCAGCCGAGGCCCACTGAAGCTTTCTTT.

The genes are TRBV11-2 and TRBJ2-7; TRBD1 or TRBD2 may be the D gene (6 bases each). Germline CDR1 SGHAT, CDR2 FQNNGV. V was clipped by 5 bases and J by 5 bases, with 16 bases between them. This CDR3 spans 14 amino acids. CDR3 residues: CASSAVVGGDEQYF. Written as DNA, the CDR3 is TGTGCCAGCAGCGCAGTTGTCGGGGGCGACGAGCAGTACTTC.

The V and J genes are TRBV10-3 and TRBJ1-1, with 10 bases identical to TRBD1. The ends lost 3 bases at V and 5 bases at J; junction bases unmatched: 6. Looked up from germline, CDR1 is ENHRY and CDR2 is SYGVKD. The CDR3 loop spans 15 amino acids. CDR3 region: CAISDLRTGGTEAFF. The CDR3 DNA is TGTGCCATCAGTGATTTGAGGACAGGGGGGACTGAAGCTTTCTTT.

The CDR3 nucleotides read TGTGCCAGCAGCTCCTCCGAGGCAACTAATGAAAAACTGTTTTTT. Its protein product is CASSSSEATNEKLFF. The V and J genes are TRBV7-8 and TRBJ1-4; D is uncertain. V gave up 4 bases and J gave up 0 bases, with 9 bases separating them. The CDR3 runs 15 residues. The germline gives CDR1 SGHVS, CDR2 FQNEAQ.

The chain recombines TRBV11-2 with TRBJ1-5; TRBD1 might be the D (6 bases). This CDR3 region has 15 residues. Germline V gives CDR1 SGHAT, CDR2 FQNNGV. Trimming left V 4 bases short and J 2 bases short, with 12 bases between. CDR3 amino acids: CASSSQGGGNQPQHF. CDR3 DNA: TGTGCCAGCAGCTCACAGGGAGGAGGCAATCAGCCCCAGCATTTT.

This clone was detected only once. The rearrangement links TRBV5-5 to TRBJ2-3, with 9 bases fitting TRBD2. This CDR3 spans 16 amino acids. V was pared by 2 bases and J by 4 bases, with 8 bases of the junction left unmatched. Germline V CDR1 and CDR2: SGHKS, YYEKEE (reference sequence). CDR3 protein: CASSLLAGVVSDTQYF. The CDR3 DNA reads TGTGCCAGCAGCTTATTAGCGGGAGTAGTCTCAGATACGCAGTATTTT.

The chain joins TRBV7-2 to TRBJ1-1, with D tentatively TRBD1 (5 bases). The CDR3 has 19 residues. Trimming removed 3 bases from V and 0 bases from J, with 23 bases in between. Germline values: CDR1 SGHTA, CDR2 FQGNSA. CDR3 DNA sequence: TGTGCCAGCAGCTTCGTTCGTTTGGGGACGGGCTTCATGAACACTGAAGCTTTCTTT. Protein: CASSFVRLGTGFMNTEAFF. Variable domain in full (rest from reference TRBV7-2 and TRBJ1-1): GAGVSQSPSNKVTEKGKDVELRCDPISGHTALYWYRQSLGQGLEFLIYFQGNSAPDKSGLPSDRFSAERTGGSVSTLTIQRTQQEDSAVYLCASSFVRLGTGFMNTEAFFGQGTRLTVV.

Points on this clone: The DNA is left out, because the CDR3 cannot be placed on it with certainty; the CDR3 is given as TCRdb lists it. The chain recombines TRBV28 with TRBJ2-3. CDR1 and CDR2 (germline): MDHEN, SYDVKM. Including both end residues, the CDR3 is 15 amino acids long. This chain's CDR3 is CASSSILRATDTQYF.

This chain uses TRBV19 with TRBJ2-7; D gene uncertain. This CDR3 is 13 amino acids long. V was shortened by 4 bases and J by 3 bases, with 10 bases between the two germline ends. Germline assignment: CDR1 LNHDA and CDR2 SQIVND (reference sequence). The CDR3 DNA reads as TGTGCCAGTAGTACTGGAATCCACTACGAGCAGTACTTC. Translation: CASSTGIHYEQYF. Using reference TRBV19 and TRBJ2-7 for the parts outside the CDR3, the full variable domain is DGGITQSPKYLFRKEGQNVTLSCEQNLNHDAMYWYRQDPGQGLRLIYYSQIVNDFQKGDIAEGYSVSREKKESFPLTVTSAQKNPTAFYLCASSTGIHYEQYFGPGTRLTVT.

The V and J genes are TRBV9 and TRBJ1-4; no clear D gene. The V and J ends lost 0 bases and 4 bases respectively, with 10 bases between them. Germline values: CDR1 SGDLS, CDR2 YYNGEE. CDR3 length: 15 amino acids. The CDR3 sequence: CASSVAAGFNEKLFF. In DNA, the CDR3 is TGTGCCAGCAGCGTAGCGGCAGGCTTTAATGAAAAACTGTTTTTT.

The chain is built from TRBV28 and TRBJ2-7, with D possibly TRBD2 on 6 matching bases. CDR3 size: 17 residues. Germline V gene sequence: CDR1 MDHEN, CDR2 SYDVKM. Trimming cost V 7 bases and J 5 bases, with 27 bases left between them. The CDR3, as DNA: TGTGCCAGCACCCACGACCGGGACTCGCCCTTTCTGGACGAGCAGTACTTC. It codes for CASTHDRDSPFLDEQYF.

The J gene is TRBJ1-6, the V gene TRBV5-6; D remains ambiguous. The CDR3 totals 17 residues. The germline CDR1 and CDR2 sequences are SGHDT and YYEEEE. Trimming left V 0 bases short and J 7 bases short, with 17 bases between. The CDR3: CASSLDRGFSPNSPLHF. The CDR3 region has the DNA TGTGCCAGCAGCTTGGATCGAGGGTTCTCCCCAAATTCACCCCTCCACTTT.

The rearrangement uses TRBV18 and TRBJ1-2; D is uncertain. The ends were cut back, 6 bases at V and 5 bases at J, with 16 bases in the middle. This CDR3 is built from 14 residues. Germline CDR1 is KGHSH and CDR2 is LQKENI. The CDR3 loop is CASSPASVSYGYTF. The CDR3 DNA is TGTGCCAGCTCCCCAGCGAGTGTCTCGTATGGCTACACCTTC.

This clone was recorded only once. The CDR3 loop is CASSQDTAYNEQFF. The CDR3 region has the DNA TGCGCCAGCAGCCAAGACACAGCATACAATGAGCAGTTCTTC. The chain is built from TRBV4-3 and TRBJ2-1; the D is unclear. V gave up 0 bases and J gave up 4 bases, with 7 bases separating them. Germline V gives CDR1 LGHNA, CDR2 YSLEER. The CDR3 covers 14 residues.

The chain couples TRBV7-7 to TRBJ2-7, with D possibly TRBD2 on 5 matching bases. Germline V gene data show CDR1 as SSHAT and CDR2 as FNYEAQ (reference sequence). Trimming took 3 bases from V and 6 from J, leaving 12 bases between them. CDR3 length: 13 residues. The DNA for the CDR3 is TGTGCCAGCAGCTTCCGGGATGGAACCGAGCAGTACTTC. Its protein product is CASSFRDGTEQYF.

This clone was seen only a few times. The chain has TRBV12-5 and TRBJ2-5; D is undetermined. Germline-derived CDR1 and CDR2 are LGHNT and FRNRAP. Deletions cut 1 base from V and 5 bases from J, with 11 bases between. The CDR3 has 14 residues. The CDR3 bases are TGTGCTAGTGGTTTGGCACCCTCCCATGAGACCCAGTACTTC. Translation gives CASGLAPSHETQYF.

The J gene is TRBJ1-5, the V gene TRBV10-2; weak D call: TRBD1 (5 bases). Deletions cut 9 bases from V and 1 base from J, with 7 bases between. The CDR3 spans 12 residues. Germline assignment: CDR1 WSHSY and CDR2 SAAADI. For the CDR3, the DNA is TGCGCCAGTAGGGGCAGCAATCAGCCCCAGCATTTT. Its translation: CASRGSNQPQHF.

The chain has TRBV11-3 and TRBJ2-3; D is tentatively TRBD1 or TRBD2 (6 bases each). Germline assignment: CDR1 SGHNT and CDR2 YENEEA. Trimming removed 3 bases from V and 6 bases from J, with 13 bases in between. This CDR3 spans 14 amino acids. The CDR3 nucleotides are TGTGCCAGCAGCTTCGAGGGGGGTTGGGATACGCAGTATTTT. It encodes CASSFEGGWDTQYF.